Detailed here is one T cell receptor beta chain. The data originate from a study of blood T cell repertoires in COVID-19. Turning to the study itself: Researchers got acute and convalescent COVID-19 samples from the United States, Italy and Spain. The analysed material was cDNA or gDNA that came from T cells, B-cell-depleted T cells, or PBMCs.

As originally analysed: Estimation of nucleated cell counts was performed using reference gene primer amplification. Using immunoSEQ multiplex PCR, the repertoire was profiled, and TCRdb retains in-frame clones only, with some absent. From that table come the V and J calls and clone size; the DNA was used to work out D and trimming. The profile shows about 260,000 clones, approximately 88% of them singletons. There are 16 residues in the CDR3. In germline, CDR1 is SNHLY, CDR2 FYNNEI. V lost 5 bases, J lost 3 bases, and 17 bases lay in between. Seattle's cohort entered during active infection and was followed longitudinally.

This chain uses TRBV2 with TRBJ2-1; maybe TRBD1 (5 bases). This clonotype was obtained from a woman between 70 and 85 years old with COVID-19, enrolled during active disease. Sequencing used peripheral blood. This CDR3 is CASSRDSPILYNEQFF. The DNA for the CDR3 is TGTGCCAGCAGTCGTGACAGTCCCATACTCTACAATGAGCAGTTCTTC.